These 5 T cell receptor beta chains were all obtained from the same sample, sequenced in a study of blood T cell repertoires in COVID-19. The table came from immunoSEQ multiplex PCR; TCRdb's copy has only in-frame clones and leaves some out. This table has about 40,000 clones, roughly 92% appearing once. The sequenced sample consisted of peripheral blood. These receptors all come from a man over 45 with active COVID-19.

V usage is TRBV18 and J usage is TRBJ1-6, with 9 bases fitting TRBD1. The J segment lost 10 bases and the V segment lost 3 bases, leaving 7 bases of the junction unmatched. Germline values: CDR1 KGHSH, CDR2 LQKENI. This CDR3 contains 15 residues. In DNA, the CDR3 is TGTGCCAGCTCACCCTGGGACAGGGAACGGTCACCCCTCCACTTT. Its protein product is CASSPWDRERSPLHF.

The chain recombines TRBV6-1 with TRBJ2-1; the match to TRBD2 covers 7 bases. The germline gives CDR1 MNHNS, CDR2 SASEGT. J lost 8 bases, V lost 0 bases, and 7 bases had no gene match. CDR3 size: 15 residues. This CDR3 reads CASSEAWRAGDEQFF. DNA for the CDR3: TGTGCCAGCAGTGAAGCTTGGAGGGCGGGGGATGAGCAGTTCTTC.

V gene TRBV6-5 combines with J gene TRBJ2-7, with 9 bases identical to TRBD1. Germline V gene data show CDR1 as MNHEY and CDR2 as SVGAGI. The length of the CDR3 is 15 residues. V dropped 7 bases and J dropped 3; count of bases not matched to a gene: 10. The CDR3 is CASKDSTGGFYEQYF. The CDR3 DNA reads as TGTGCCAGCAAGGATTCGACAGGGGGTTTCTACGAGCAGTACTTC.

This chain connects TRBV28 to TRBJ2-5; 10 nucleotides line up with TRBD1. Trimming removed 4 bases from V and 5 bases from J; junction bases left unmatched: 13. Germline V gene sequence: CDR1 MDHEN, CDR2 SYDVKM. This CDR3 has 17 residues. In DNA, the CDR3 is TGTGCCAGCAGTTCAATTTATATGACAGGGGGCTTGGAGACCCAGTACTTC. Translating it yields CASSSIYMTGGLETQYF.

J is TRBJ2-7 and V is TRBV15, with 12 nucleotides matching TRBD2. Germline V CDR1 and CDR2: LNHNV, YYDKDF (reference sequence). With 2 bases clipped from V and 3 bases from J, the junction kept 14 bases outside the gene matches. The CDR3 length is 19 residues. The CDR3 nucleotides are TGTGCCACCAGCAGACAGGATTTTCGCCCGACTAGCGGGAGCTACGAGCAGTACTTC. It is translated as CATSRQDFRPTSGSYEQYF. Full variable domain (remainder filled in from reference TRBV15 and TRBJ2-7): DAMVIQNPRYQVTQFGKPVTLSCSQTLNHNVMYWYQQKSSQAPKLLFHYYDKDFNNEADTPDNFQSRRPNTSFCFLDIRSPGLGDTAMYLCATSRQDFRPTSGSYEQYFGPGTRLTVT.